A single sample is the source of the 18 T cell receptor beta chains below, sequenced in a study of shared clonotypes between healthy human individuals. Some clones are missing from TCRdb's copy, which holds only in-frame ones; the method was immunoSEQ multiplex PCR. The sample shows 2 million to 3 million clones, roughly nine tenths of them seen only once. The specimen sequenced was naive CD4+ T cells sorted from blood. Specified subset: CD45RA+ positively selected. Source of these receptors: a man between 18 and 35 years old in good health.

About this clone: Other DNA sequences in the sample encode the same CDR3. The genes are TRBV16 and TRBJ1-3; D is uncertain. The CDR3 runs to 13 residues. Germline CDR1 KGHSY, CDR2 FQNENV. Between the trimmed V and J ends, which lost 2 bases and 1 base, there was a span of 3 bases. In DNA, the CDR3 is TGTGCCAGCAGCCAAGGGTCTGGAAACACCATATATTTT. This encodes CASSQGSGNTIYF.

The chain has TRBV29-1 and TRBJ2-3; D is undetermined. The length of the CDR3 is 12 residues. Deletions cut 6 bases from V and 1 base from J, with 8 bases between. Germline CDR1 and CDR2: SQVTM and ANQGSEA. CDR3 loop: CSVRTGTDTQYF. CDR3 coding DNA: TGCAGCGTAAGGACGGGCACAGATACGCAGTATTTT.

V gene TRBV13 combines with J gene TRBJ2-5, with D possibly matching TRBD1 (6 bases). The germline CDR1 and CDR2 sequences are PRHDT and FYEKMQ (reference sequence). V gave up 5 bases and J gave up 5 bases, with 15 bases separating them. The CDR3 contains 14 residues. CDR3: CASSEGQQRETQYF. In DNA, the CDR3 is TGTGCCAGCAGCGAAGGACAGCAGCGGGAGACCCAGTACTTC.

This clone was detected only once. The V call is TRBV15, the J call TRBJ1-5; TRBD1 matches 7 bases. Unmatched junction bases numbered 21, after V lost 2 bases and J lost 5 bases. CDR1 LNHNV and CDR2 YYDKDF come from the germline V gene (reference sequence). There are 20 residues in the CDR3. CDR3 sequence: CATSRSLGEGGSSIDQPQHF. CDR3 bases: TGTGCCACCAGCAGATCCCTAGGGGAAGGGGGCAGTTCTATTGATCAGCCCCAGCATTTT. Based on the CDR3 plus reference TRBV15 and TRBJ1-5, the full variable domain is DAMVIQNPRYQVTQFGKPVTLSCSQTLNHNVMYWYQQKSSQAPKLLFHYYDKDFNNEADTPDNFQSRRPNTSFCFLDIRSPGLGDTAMYLCATSRSLGEGGSSIDQPQHFGDGTRLSIL.

CDR3 bases: TGTGCCAGCACCCGGGACAGCGATACGAGAGACGTCCGTAGCAATCAGCCCCAGCATTTT. This codes for CASTRDSDTRDVRSNQPQHF. The chain carries TRBV27 and TRBJ1-5; the match to TRBD1 covers 7 bases. V gave up 7 bases and J gave up 0 bases; unmatched junction bases: 21. From germline, CDR1 is MNHEY and CDR2 SMNVEV (reference sequence). CDR3 length: 20 amino acids.

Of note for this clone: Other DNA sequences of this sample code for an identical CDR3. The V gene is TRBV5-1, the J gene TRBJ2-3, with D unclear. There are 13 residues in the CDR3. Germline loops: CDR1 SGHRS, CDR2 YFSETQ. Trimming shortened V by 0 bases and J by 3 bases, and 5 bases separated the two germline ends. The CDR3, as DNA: TGCGCCAGCAGCTTGGGTGAGACAGATACGCAGTATTTT. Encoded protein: CASSLGETDTQYF.

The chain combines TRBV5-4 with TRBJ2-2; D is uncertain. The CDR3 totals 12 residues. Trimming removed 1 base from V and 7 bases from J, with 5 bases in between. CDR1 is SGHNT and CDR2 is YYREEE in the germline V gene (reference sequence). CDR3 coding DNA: TGTGCCAGCAGCTTGTACAGCGGGGAGCTGTTTTTT. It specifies CASSLYSGELFF.

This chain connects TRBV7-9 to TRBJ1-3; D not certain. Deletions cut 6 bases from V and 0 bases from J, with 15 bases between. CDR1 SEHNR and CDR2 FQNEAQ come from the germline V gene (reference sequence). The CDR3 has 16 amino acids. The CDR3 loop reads CASRKVTGGSGNTIYF. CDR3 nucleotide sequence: TGTGCCAGCAGGAAGGTCACCGGCGGCTCTGGAAACACCATATATTTT.

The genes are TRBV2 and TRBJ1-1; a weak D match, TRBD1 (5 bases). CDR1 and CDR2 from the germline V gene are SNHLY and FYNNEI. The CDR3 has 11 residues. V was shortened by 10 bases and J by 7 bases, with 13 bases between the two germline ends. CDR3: CATWRGIEAFF. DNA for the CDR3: TGTGCCACCTGGCGGGGGATTGAAGCTTTCTTT.

The CDR3 loop is CASSEKLAGGPSYEQYF. In DNA form, the CDR3 reads TGTGCCAGCAGTGAAAAGCTAGCGGGGGGTCCGTCCTACGAGCAGTACTTC. V usage is TRBV6-1 and J usage is TRBJ2-7; 11 bases match TRBD2. Per germline, CDR1 MNHNS and CDR2 SASEGT. The V and J ends lost 2 bases and 1 base, in that order; junction bases with no gene match: 7. This CDR3 region has 17 residues.

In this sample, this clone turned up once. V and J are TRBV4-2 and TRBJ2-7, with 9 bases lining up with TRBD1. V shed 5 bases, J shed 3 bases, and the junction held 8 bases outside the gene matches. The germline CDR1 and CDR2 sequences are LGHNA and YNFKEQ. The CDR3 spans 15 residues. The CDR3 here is CASSTPGTGRYEQYF. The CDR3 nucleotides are TGTGCCAGCAGCACCCCCGGGACAGGGCGCTACGAGCAGTACTTC.

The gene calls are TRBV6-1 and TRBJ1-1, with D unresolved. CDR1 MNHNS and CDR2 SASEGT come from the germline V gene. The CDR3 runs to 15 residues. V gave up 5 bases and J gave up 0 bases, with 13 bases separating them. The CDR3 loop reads CASSRSVLMNTEAFF. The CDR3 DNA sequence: TGTGCCAGCAGTAGGAGCGTACTGATGAACACTGAAGCTTTCTTT.

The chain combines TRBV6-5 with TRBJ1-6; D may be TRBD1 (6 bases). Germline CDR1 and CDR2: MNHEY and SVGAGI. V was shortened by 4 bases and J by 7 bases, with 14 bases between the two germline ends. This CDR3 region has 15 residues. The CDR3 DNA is TGTGCCAGCAGTTCGCTACAGGGCGGGAATTCACCCCTCCACTTT. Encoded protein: CASSSLQGGNSPLHF.

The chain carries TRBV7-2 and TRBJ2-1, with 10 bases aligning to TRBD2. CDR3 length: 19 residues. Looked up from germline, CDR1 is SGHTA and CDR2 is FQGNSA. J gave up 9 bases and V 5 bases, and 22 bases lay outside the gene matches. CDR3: CASSRTGVVEREGLGEQFF. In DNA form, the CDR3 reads TGTGCCAGCAGCCGAACAGGGGTGGTCGAGCGGGAGGGTTTGGGTGAGCAGTTCTTC.

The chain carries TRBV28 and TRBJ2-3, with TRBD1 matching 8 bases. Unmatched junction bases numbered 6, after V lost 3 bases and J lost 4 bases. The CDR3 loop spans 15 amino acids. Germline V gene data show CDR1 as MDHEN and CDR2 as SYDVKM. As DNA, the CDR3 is TGTGCCAGCAGTTTTCGGACAGGGATCGCAGATACGCAGTATTTT. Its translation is CASSFRTGIADTQYF.

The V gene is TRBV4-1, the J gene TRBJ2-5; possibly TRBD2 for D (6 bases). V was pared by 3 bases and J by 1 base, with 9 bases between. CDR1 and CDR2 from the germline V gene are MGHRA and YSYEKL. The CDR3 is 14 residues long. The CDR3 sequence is CASSQIGGQETQYF. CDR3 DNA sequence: TGCGCCAGCAGCCAGATCGGGGGCCAAGAGACCCAGTACTTC.

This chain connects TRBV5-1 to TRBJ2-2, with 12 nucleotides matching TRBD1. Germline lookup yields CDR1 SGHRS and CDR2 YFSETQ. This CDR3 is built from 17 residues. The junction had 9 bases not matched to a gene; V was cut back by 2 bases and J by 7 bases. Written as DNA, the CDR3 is TGCGCCAGCAGCTTTCGGTCGGGACAGGGGGCACACGGGGAGCTGTTTTTT. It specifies CASSFRSGQGAHGELFF.

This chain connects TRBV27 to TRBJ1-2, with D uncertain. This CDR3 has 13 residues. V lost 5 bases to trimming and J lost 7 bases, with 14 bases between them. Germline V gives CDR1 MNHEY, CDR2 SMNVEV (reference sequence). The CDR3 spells CASSVGGHLGYTF. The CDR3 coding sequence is TGTGCCAGCAGTGTGGGCGGTCACCTTGGCTACACCTTC.